Listed below are T cell receptor beta chains from one sample, sequenced in a study of T-cell reconstitution after alpha-beta-depleted transplantation in children. TCRdb re-called the PCR reads through MiXCR, storing one row per CDR3 protein. This sample has roughly 220,000 distinct CDR3 sequences; approximately 9.7% occur once, and the top ten carry 5% to 5.5%. The sequenced sample was PBMCs from the stem cell graft donor, obtained from the stem cell graft. All receptors derive from a human donor who donated a stem cell graft to a child with SCID. Both conserved end residues are part of each CDR3. D genes are given only for firm matches. Size values are once, few and many counts, or a class for expanded clones, and some rows have none.

j_call: TRBJ2-3
d_call: NA
v_call: TRBV7-2
clone_size: many
cdr3_aa: CASSLAGVRVRGDTQYF
cdr3_nt: TGTGCCAGCAGCTTAGCGGGGGTGCGGGTCCGGGGAGATACGCAGTATTTT

j_call: TRBJ1-4
d_call: NA
v_call: TRBV20-1
clone_size: many
cdr3_aa: CSALMRGEKLFF
cdr3_nt: TGCAGTGCCCTAATGAGGGGCGAAAAACTGTTTTTT

j_call: TRBJ2-5
d_call: TRBD1
v_call: TRBV20-1
clone_size: many
cdr3_aa: CSARAQGIAQYF
cdr3_nt: TGCAGTGCTAGGGCACAGGGGATAGCCCAGTACTTC

j_call: TRBJ2-7
d_call: NA
v_call: TRBV6-2/TRBV6-3
clone_size: many
cdr3_aa: CASSSGWPEQYF
cdr3_nt: TGTGCCAGCAGCTCCGGCTGGCCCGAGCAGTACTTC

j_call: TRBJ2-1
d_call: TRBD2
v_call: TRBV7-8
clone_size: few
cdr3_aa: CASSLGLAANNEQFF
cdr3_nt: TGTGCCAGCAGCTTAGGACTAGCGGCCAACAATGAGCAGTTCTTC

j_call: TRBJ2-1
d_call: NA
v_call: TRBV7-8
clone_size: many
cdr3_aa: CASSPWGGSSYNEQFF
cdr3_nt: TGTGCCAGCAGCCCCTGGGGGGGCAGCTCCTACAATGAGCAGTTCTTC

j_call: TRBJ2-2
d_call: TRBD1
v_call: TRBV7-3
clone_size: few
cdr3_aa: CASSPLAGTGYTGELFF
cdr3_nt: TGTGCCAGCAGCCCCTTGGCCGGGACAGGGTACACCGGGGAGCTGTTTTTT

j_call: TRBJ2-4
d_call: NA
v_call: TRBV7-2
clone_size: many
cdr3_aa: CASSLGDLRYIQYF
cdr3_nt: TGTGCCAGCAGCTTAGGAGATCTGAGGTACATTCAGTACTTC

j_call: TRBJ1-5
d_call: TRBD1
v_call: TRBV4-2
clone_size: many
cdr3_aa: CASSREGGRGNQPQHF
cdr3_nt: TGTGCCAGCAGCCGAGAAGGGGGCCGTGGCAATCAGCCCCAGCATTTT

j_call: TRBJ2-2
d_call: NA
v_call: TRBV7-2
clone_size: many
cdr3_aa: CASSTPQGTYTGELFF
cdr3_nt: TGTGCCAGCAGCACGCCACAGGGCACCTACACCGGGGAGCTGTTTTTT

j_call: TRBJ2-7
d_call: NA
v_call: TRBV29-1
clone_size: many
cdr3_aa: CSVERTYEQYF
cdr3_nt: TGCAGCGTTGAACGGACCTACGAGCAGTACTTC

j_call: TRBJ1-2
d_call: NA
v_call: TRBV6-1
clone_size: many
cdr3_aa: CASSPSGAYGYTF
cdr3_nt: TGTGCCAGCAGCCCGTCAGGGGCCTATGGCTACACCTTC

j_call: TRBJ1-6
d_call: NA
v_call: TRBV18
clone_size: many
cdr3_aa: CASSPPRGRNSPLHF
cdr3_nt: TGTGCCAGCTCACCACCACGGGGTCGAAATTCACCCCTCCACTTT

j_call: TRBJ2-5
d_call: NA
v_call: TRBV15
clone_size: many
cdr3_aa: CATSREITRQETQYF
cdr3_nt: TGTGCCACCAGCAGAGAGATAACAAGGCAAGAGACCCAGTACTTC

j_call: TRBJ1-3
d_call: NA
v_call: TRBV7-8
clone_size: many
cdr3_aa: CASSVGDSGNTIYF
cdr3_nt: TGTGCCAGCAGCGTCGGGGATTCTGGAAACACCATATATTTT

j_call: TRBJ1-1
d_call: NA
v_call: TRBV7-2
clone_size: NA
cdr3_aa: CASSGERNTEAFF
cdr3_nt: TGTGCCAGCTCTGGGGAGAGGAACACTGAAGCTTTCTTT

j_call: TRBJ1-5
d_call: NA
v_call: TRBV20-1
clone_size: many
cdr3_aa: CSAKGGPSGQPQHF
cdr3_nt: TGCAGTGCTAAGGGGGGTCCCTCCGGTCAGCCCCAGCATTTT

j_call: TRBJ1-1
d_call: NA
v_call: TRBV20-1
clone_size: many
cdr3_aa: CSAGGAHRTEAFF
cdr3_nt: TGCAGTGCCGGTGGGGCTCACAGGACTGAAGCTTTCTTT

j_call: TRBJ2-3
d_call: TRBD2
v_call: TRBV20-1
clone_size: NA
cdr3_aa: CSATAIAGHSYTQYF
cdr3_nt: TGCAGTGCAACAGCGATAGCGGGGCACTCTTATACGCAGTATTTT

j_call: TRBJ2-1
d_call: NA
v_call: TRBV14
clone_size: many
cdr3_aa: CASSTEGAYNEQFF
cdr3_nt: TGTGCCAGCAGCACCGAGGGTGCCTACAATGAGCAGTTCTTC

j_call: TRBJ1-1
d_call: NA
v_call: TRBV5-1
clone_size: many
cdr3_aa: CASRMGTGNTEAFF
cdr3_nt: TGCGCCAGCAGAATGGGAACCGGTAACACTGAAGCTTTCTTT

j_call: TRBJ2-7
d_call: TRBD1
v_call: TRBV10-3
clone_size: many
cdr3_aa: CAIRETGGENEQYF
cdr3_nt: TGTGCCATCAGAGAGACAGGGGGCGAGAACGAGCAGTACTTC

j_call: TRBJ1-2
d_call: NA
v_call: TRBV6-5
clone_size: many
cdr3_aa: CASSYSAGYGYTF
cdr3_nt: TGTGCCAGCAGTTACTCCGCTGGCTATGGCTACACCTTC

j_call: TRBJ2-1
d_call: NA
v_call: TRBV7-2
clone_size: many
cdr3_aa: CASSLGPSSYNEQFF
cdr3_nt: TGTGCCAGCAGCTTAGGGCCAAGCTCCTACAATGAGCAGTTCTTC

j_call: TRBJ2-1
d_call: TRBD1
v_call: TRBV5-5
clone_size: many
cdr3_aa: CASSWGQAYNEQFF
cdr3_nt: TGTGCCAGCAGCTGGGGACAGGCCTACAATGAGCAGTTCTTC

j_call: TRBJ2-7
d_call: TRBD2
v_call: TRBV20-1
clone_size: many
cdr3_aa: CSARDRALAGEIYEQYF
cdr3_nt: TGCAGTGCTAGAGATCGTGCGCTAGCGGGGGAGATATACGAGCAGTACTTC

j_call: TRBJ1-1
d_call: NA
v_call: TRBV12-3/TRBV12-4
clone_size: many
cdr3_aa: CASSFERFTEAFF
cdr3_nt: TGTGCCAGCAGTTTCGAGAGGTTTACTGAAGCTTTCTTT

j_call: TRBJ1-1
d_call: NA
v_call: TRBV7-8
clone_size: many
cdr3_aa: CASSWGVMNTEAFF
cdr3_nt: TGTGCCAGCAGCTGGGGTGTGATGAACACTGAAGCTTTCTTT

j_call: TRBJ2-3
d_call: NA
v_call: TRBV7-2
clone_size: many
cdr3_aa: CASSPLMGADTQYF
cdr3_nt: TGTGCCAGCAGCCCCTTGATGGGGGCAGATACGCAGTATTTT

j_call: TRBJ1-2
d_call: TRBD1
v_call: TRBV5-1
clone_size: many
cdr3_aa: CASSIQGGTYGYTF
cdr3_nt: TGCGCCAGCAGCATCCAGGGGGGAACCTATGGCTACACCTTC

j_call: TRBJ2-3
d_call: NA
v_call: TRBV20-1
clone_size: many
cdr3_aa: CSAFGGGSTDTQYF
cdr3_nt: TGCAGTGCTTTTGGGGGCGGAAGCACAGATACGCAGTATTTT

j_call: TRBJ1-5
d_call: NA
v_call: TRBV6-1
clone_size: few
cdr3_aa: CASSERGEWSNQPQHF
cdr3_nt: TGTGCCAGCAGTGAACGGGGAGAGTGGAGCAATCAGCCCCAGCATTTT

j_call: TRBJ2-3
d_call: NA
v_call: TRBV29-1
clone_size: many
cdr3_aa: CSARPASTDTQYF
cdr3_nt: TGCAGCGCCCGGCCAGCCAGCACAGATACGCAGTATTTT

j_call: TRBJ2-3
d_call: NA
v_call: TRBV7-6
clone_size: many
cdr3_aa: CASSFRAANTDTQYF
cdr3_nt: TGTGCCAGCAGCTTCAGGGCTGCTAACACAGATACGCAGTATTTT

j_call: TRBJ1-1
d_call: NA
v_call: TRBV5-1
clone_size: many
cdr3_aa: CASSRQGTTRNTEAFF
cdr3_nt: TGCGCCAGCAGCAGACAAGGGACTACAAGGAACACTGAAGCTTTCTTT

j_call: TRBJ2-2
d_call: TRBD1
v_call: TRBV5-1
clone_size: many
cdr3_aa: CASSVGQVARAGELFF
cdr3_nt: TGCGCCAGCAGCGTGGGACAGGTAGCCAGGGCCGGGGAGCTGTTTTTT

j_call: TRBJ1-1
d_call: NA
v_call: TRBV11-2
clone_size: many
cdr3_aa: CASSLDLWGGNTEAFF
cdr3_nt: TGTGCCAGCAGCTTAGATCTTTGGGGCGGGAACACTGAAGCTTTCTTT

j_call: TRBJ2-3
d_call: TRBD2
v_call: TRBV7-6
clone_size: NA
cdr3_aa: CASSLWRGDTDTQYF
cdr3_nt: TGTGCCAGCAGCCTTTGGCGGGGGGACACAGATACGCAGTATTTT

j_call: TRBJ1-5
d_call: TRBD1
v_call: TRBV20-1
clone_size: many
cdr3_aa: CSARSGTENQPQHF
cdr3_nt: TGCAGTGCTAGATCTGGGACAGAGAATCAGCCCCAGCATTTT

j_call: TRBJ1-3
d_call: NA
v_call: TRBV20-1
clone_size: many
cdr3_aa: CSALTGLSGNTIYF
cdr3_nt: TGCAGTGCCCTAACCGGACTATCTGGAAACACCATATATTTT

j_call: TRBJ1-6
d_call: NA
v_call: TRBV5-1
clone_size: many
cdr3_aa: CASSLGPGQSDNSPLHF
cdr3_nt: TGCGCCAGCAGCTTGGGACCCGGACAGTCGGATAATTCACCCCTCCACTTT

j_call: TRBJ2-7
d_call: NA
v_call: TRBV5-1
clone_size: many
cdr3_aa: CASSHEVWGSYEQYF
cdr3_nt: TGCGCCAGCAGCCACGAAGTCTGGGGGTCCTACGAGCAGTACTTC

j_call: TRBJ2-7
d_call: NA
v_call: TRBV5-5
clone_size: many
cdr3_aa: CASSFLLRGGEYEQYF
cdr3_nt: TGTGCCAGCAGCTTCCTTCTTCGGGGAGGTGAATACGAGCAGTACTTC

j_call: TRBJ2-1
d_call: TRBD2
v_call: TRBV7-2
clone_size: many
cdr3_aa: CASSSRGGGGQRGAYNEQFF
cdr3_nt: TGTGCCAGCAGTTCCCGAGGAGGCGGGGGTCAAAGAGGGGCCTACAATGAGCAGTTCTTC

j_call: TRBJ2-6
d_call: NA
v_call: TRBV4-3
clone_size: many
cdr3_aa: CASSQESSGANVLTF
cdr3_nt: TGCGCCAGCAGCCAAGAGAGCTCTGGGGCCAACGTCCTGACTTTC

j_call: TRBJ2-1
d_call: NA
v_call: TRBV9
clone_size: many
cdr3_aa: CASSVMPFPAGHEQFF
cdr3_nt: TGTGCCAGCAGCGTAATGCCCTTCCCAGCAGGCCATGAGCAGTTCTTC

j_call: TRBJ2-1
d_call: TRBD1
v_call: TRBV7-9
clone_size: many
cdr3_aa: CASSIGTGVNNEQFF
cdr3_nt: TGTGCCAGCAGCATCGGGACAGGGGTCAACAATGAGCAGTTCTTC

j_call: TRBJ2-3
d_call: TRBD1
v_call: TRBV6-5
clone_size: many
cdr3_aa: CASSPDEGAGTQYF
cdr3_nt: TGTGCCAGCAGCCCCGATGAGGGGGCCGGAACGCAGTATTTT

j_call: TRBJ2-1
d_call: TRBD2
v_call: TRBV6-1
clone_size: many
cdr3_aa: CASRTPLAGVQNEQFF
cdr3_nt: TGTGCCAGCAGGACCCCCCTAGCGGGGGTACAAAATGAGCAGTTCTTC